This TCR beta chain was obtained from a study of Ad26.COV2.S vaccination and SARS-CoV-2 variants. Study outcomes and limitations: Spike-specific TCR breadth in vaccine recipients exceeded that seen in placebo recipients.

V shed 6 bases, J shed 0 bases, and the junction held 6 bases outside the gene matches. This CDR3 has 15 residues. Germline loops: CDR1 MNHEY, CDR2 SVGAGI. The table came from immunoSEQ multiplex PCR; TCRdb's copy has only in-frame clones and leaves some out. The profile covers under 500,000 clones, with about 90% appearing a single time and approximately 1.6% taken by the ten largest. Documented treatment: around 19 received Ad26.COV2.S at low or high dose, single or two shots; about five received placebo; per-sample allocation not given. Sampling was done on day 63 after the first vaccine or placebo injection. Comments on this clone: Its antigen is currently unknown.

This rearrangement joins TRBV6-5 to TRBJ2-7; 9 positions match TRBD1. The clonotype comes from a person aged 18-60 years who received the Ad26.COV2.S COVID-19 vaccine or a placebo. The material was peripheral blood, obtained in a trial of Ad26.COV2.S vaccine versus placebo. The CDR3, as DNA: TGTGCCAGCAGAACCGGGACAGGGCCCTCCTACGAGCAGTACTTC. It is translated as CASRTGTGPSYEQYF.